The 8 T cell receptor beta chains below all came from one sample that was sequenced in a study of T cells in Graves' hyperthyroidism and ophthalmopathy. TCR beta CDR3 region amplification was performed from RNA transcripts. Carried out on the TCR CDR3, a first-round RT-PCR used the HTBI primer set. One entry per CDR3 protein results from TCRdb running MiXCR on the multiplex PCR reads. The table includes hundreds of thousands of distinct CDR3 sequences, nearly 45% detected once. What was sequenced was peripheral blood or thyroid tissue (not recorded which). These receptors originate from an adult man with Graves' disease, either hyperthyroidism or ophthalmopathy (not recorded which).

This clonotype was observed a handful of times. The V and J genes are TRBV20-1 and TRBJ1-1, with D possibly being TRBD1 (5 bases). The CDR3 spans 13 residues. The germline V gene has CDR1 DFQATT and CDR2 SNEGSKA (reference sequence). Trimming cost V 6 bases and J 5 bases, with 16 bases left between them. CDR3 coding DNA: TGCAGTGCGGGGGTTCGGGGGGGGACTGAAGCTTTCTTT. Translated: CSAGVRGGTEAFF.

The CDR3 DNA reads as TGTGCCAGCGGCTTGGGGGTCACTGAAGCTTTCTTT. Its translation: CASGLGVTEAFF. The rearrangement uses TRBV12-3 or TRBV12-4 and TRBJ1-1; D is possibly TRBD1 (5 bases). The CDR3 is 12 residues long. Trimming took off 8 bases at V and 4 bases at J, with 11 bases between the two ends.

V is TRBV13 and J is TRBJ1-1, with D maybe TRBD1 (5 bases). The germline CDR1 and CDR2 sequences are PRHDT and FYEKMQ (reference sequence). Between the trimmed V and J ends, which lost 6 bases and 3 bases, there was a span of 17 bases. The CDR3 has 15 residues. The CDR3 bases are TGTGCCAGCAGGAAGATAGGGCTGGGGGACACTGAAGCTTTCTTT. Translating it yields CASRKIGLGDTEAFF.

The J gene is TRBJ1-5, the V gene TRBV29-1; D remains ambiguous. Trimming removed 4 bases at V and 7 bases at J, with 5 bases between. There are 10 residues in the CDR3. Germline assignment: CDR1 SQVTM and CDR2 ANQGSEA. The CDR3 loop is CSVGAQPQHF. CDR3 nucleotides: TGCAGCGTTGGGGCACAGCCCCAGCATTTT.

The V and J genes are TRBV11-2 and TRBJ1-2, with D unclear. This CDR3 is 16 amino acids long. CDR1 and CDR2 from the germline V gene are SGHAT and FQNNGV. The V end was cut by 5 bases, the J end by 6 bases, with 22 bases between. CDR3 region: CASSVRPGTFEHGYTF. The DNA for the CDR3 is TGTGCCAGCAGCGTTAGGCCCGGAACATTCGAACATGGCTACACCTTC.

The chain combines TRBV27 with TRBJ1-3; D is unclear. The CDR3 has 17 residues. V was clipped by 0 bases and J by 7 bases, with 19 bases between them. Per germline, CDR1 MNHEY and CDR2 SMNVEV (reference sequence). The CDR3 DNA reads as TGTGCCAGCAGTTTATCGGCGGTTGTTCCAGGAGTGAACACCATATATTTT. It specifies CASSLSAVVPGVNTIYF.

This clonotype was observed a few times. The gene calls are TRBV9 and TRBJ2-5; 9 nucleotides align to TRBD2. V lost 0 bases, J lost 0 bases, and 9 bases stayed unmatched. CDR3 length: 18 residues. Germline V lookup: CDR1 SGDLS, CDR2 YYNGEE. For the CDR3, the DNA is TGTGCCAGCAGCGTAGGAGCGGGGGGCGGGAAGGACCAAGAGACCCAGTACTTC. It specifies CASSVGAGGGKDQETQYF.

Regarding this clonotype: This may be a read error, as it is one base from a much larger clone. This rearrangement joins TRBV24-1 to TRBJ2-2; D is unresolved. The CDR3 runs to 14 residues. The germline gives CDR1 KGHDR, CDR2 SFDVKD. V was clipped by 4 bases and J by 5 bases, with 10 bases between them. CDR3 sequence (DNA): TGTGCCACCAGTGAGGAGATAAGGACCGGGGAGCTGTTTTTT. Its translation is CATSEEIRTGELFF.